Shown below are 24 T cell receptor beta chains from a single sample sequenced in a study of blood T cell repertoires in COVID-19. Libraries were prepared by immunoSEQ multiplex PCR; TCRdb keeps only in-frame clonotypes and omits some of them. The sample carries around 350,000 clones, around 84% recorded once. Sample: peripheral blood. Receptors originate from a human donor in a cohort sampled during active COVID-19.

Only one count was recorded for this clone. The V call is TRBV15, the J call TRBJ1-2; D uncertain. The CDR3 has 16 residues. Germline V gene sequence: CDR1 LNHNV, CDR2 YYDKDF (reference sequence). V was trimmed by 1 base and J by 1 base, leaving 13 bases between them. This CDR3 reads CATSRGSNTGNYGYTF. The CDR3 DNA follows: TGTGCCACCAGCAGAGGATCGAACACGGGTAACTATGGCTACACCTTC.

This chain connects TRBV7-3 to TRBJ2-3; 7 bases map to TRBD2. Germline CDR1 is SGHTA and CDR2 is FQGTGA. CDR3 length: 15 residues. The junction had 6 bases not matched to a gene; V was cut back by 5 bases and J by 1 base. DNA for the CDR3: TGTGCCAGCAGCCCCCGGGGAGGGGGCACAGATACGCAGTATTTT. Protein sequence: CASSPRGGGTDTQYF.

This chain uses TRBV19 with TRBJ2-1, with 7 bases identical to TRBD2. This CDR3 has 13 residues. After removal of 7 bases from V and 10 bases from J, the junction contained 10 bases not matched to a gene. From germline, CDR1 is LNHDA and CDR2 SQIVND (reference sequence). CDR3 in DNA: TGTGCCAGTACCCCAGGGAGCGGGGCCGAGCAGTTCTTC. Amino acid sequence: CASTPGSGAEQFF.

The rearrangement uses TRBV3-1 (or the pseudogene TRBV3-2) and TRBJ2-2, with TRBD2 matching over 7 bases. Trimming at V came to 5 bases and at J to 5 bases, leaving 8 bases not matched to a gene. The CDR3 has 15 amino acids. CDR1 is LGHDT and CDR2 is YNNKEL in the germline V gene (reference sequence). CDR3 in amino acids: CASSLYGGRTGELFF. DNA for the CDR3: TGTGCCAGCAGCTTGTACGGGGGGAGGACCGGGGAGCTGTTTTTT.

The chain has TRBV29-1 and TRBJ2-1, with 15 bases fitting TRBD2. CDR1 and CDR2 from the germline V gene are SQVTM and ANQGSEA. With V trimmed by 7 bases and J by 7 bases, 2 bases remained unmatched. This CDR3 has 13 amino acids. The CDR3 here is CSAGTSGRNEQFF. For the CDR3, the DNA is TGCAGCGCCGGGACTAGCGGGAGGAATGAGCAGTTCTTC.

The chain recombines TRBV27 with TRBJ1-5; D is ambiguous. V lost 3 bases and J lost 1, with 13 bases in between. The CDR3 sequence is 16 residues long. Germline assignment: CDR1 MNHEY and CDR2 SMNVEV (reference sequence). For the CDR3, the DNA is TGTGCCAGCAGTTTTTCCGGGGATGGGAGCAATCAGCCCCAGCATTTT. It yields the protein CASSFSGDGSNQPQHF.

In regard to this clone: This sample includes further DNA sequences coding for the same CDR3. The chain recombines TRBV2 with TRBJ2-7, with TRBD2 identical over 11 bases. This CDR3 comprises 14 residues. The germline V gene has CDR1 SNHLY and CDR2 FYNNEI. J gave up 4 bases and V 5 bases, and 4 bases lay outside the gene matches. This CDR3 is CASSRTSGSYEQYF. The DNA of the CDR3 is TGTGCCAGCAGTCGAACTAGCGGGAGTTACGAGCAGTACTTC.

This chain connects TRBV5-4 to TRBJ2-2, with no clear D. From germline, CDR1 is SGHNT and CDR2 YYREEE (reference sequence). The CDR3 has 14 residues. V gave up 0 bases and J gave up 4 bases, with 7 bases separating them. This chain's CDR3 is CASSLDPVTGELFF. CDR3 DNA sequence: TGTGCCAGCAGCTTGGATCCAGTCACCGGGGAGCTGTTTTTT.

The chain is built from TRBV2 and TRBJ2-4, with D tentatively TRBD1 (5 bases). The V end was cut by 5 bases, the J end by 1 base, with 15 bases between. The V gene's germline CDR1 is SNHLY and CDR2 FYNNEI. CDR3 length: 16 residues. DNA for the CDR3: TGTGCCAGCAGTCCCGGAACACAGGAGGCCAAAAACATTCAGTACTTC. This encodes CASSPGTQEAKNIQYF.

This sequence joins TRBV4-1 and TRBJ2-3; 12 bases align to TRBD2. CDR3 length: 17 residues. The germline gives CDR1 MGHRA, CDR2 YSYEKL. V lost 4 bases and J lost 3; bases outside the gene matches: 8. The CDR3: CASSLGLAGGPTDTQYF. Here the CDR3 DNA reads TGCGCCAGCAGCCTAGGTCTAGCGGGGGGGCCAACAGATACGCAGTATTTT.

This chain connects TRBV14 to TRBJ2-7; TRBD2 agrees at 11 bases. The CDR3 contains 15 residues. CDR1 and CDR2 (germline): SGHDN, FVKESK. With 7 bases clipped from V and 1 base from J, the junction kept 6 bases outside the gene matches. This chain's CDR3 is CASKASGRPSYEQYF. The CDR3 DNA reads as TGTGCCAGCAAGGCTAGCGGGAGGCCTTCCTACGAGCAGTACTTC.

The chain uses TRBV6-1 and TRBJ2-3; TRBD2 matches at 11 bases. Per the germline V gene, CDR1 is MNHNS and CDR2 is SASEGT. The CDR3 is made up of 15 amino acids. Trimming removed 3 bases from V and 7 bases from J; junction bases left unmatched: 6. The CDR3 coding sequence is TGTGCCAGCAGTGACCTAGCGGGGGGATCAAATACGCAGTATTTT. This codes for CASSDLAGGSNTQYF.

This chain's CDR3 is CASSVHSNAGGRQETQYF. The CDR3 DNA follows: TGTGCCAGCAGTGTGCATAGTAATGCGGGGGGCCGACAAGAGACCCAGTACTTC. This sequence joins TRBV6-1 and TRBJ2-5; TRBD2 matches 8 bases. The CDR3 has 18 amino acids. Germline V gene sequence: CDR1 MNHNS, CDR2 SASEGT. The junction had 15 bases not matched to a gene; V was cut back by 4 bases and J by 2 bases.

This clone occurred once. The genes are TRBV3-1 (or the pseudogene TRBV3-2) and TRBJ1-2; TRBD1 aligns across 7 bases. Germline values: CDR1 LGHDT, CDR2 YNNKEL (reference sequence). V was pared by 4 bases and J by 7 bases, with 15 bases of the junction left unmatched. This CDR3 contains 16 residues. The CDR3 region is CASSPRDSYAFGGYTF. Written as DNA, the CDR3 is TGTGCCAGCAGCCCGCGGGACAGTTACGCCTTTGGTGGCTACACCTTC.

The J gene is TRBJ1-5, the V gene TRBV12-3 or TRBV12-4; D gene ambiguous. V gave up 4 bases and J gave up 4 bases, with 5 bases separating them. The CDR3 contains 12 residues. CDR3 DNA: TGTGCCAGCAGTTCTCAGAATCAGCCCCAGCATTTT. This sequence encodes CASSSQNQPQHF.

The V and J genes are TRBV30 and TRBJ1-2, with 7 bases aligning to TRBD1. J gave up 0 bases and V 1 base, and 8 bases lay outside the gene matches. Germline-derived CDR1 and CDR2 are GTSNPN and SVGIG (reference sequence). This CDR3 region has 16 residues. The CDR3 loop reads CAWSGQQGHANYGYTF. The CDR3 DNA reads TGTGCCTGGAGTGGACAACAGGGGCATGCTAACTATGGCTACACCTTC. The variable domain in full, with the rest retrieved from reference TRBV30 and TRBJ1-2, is SQTIHQWPATLVQPVGSPLSLECTVEGTSNPNLYWYRQAAGRGLQLLFYSVGIGQISSEVPQNLSASRPQDRQFILSSKKLLLSDSGFYLCAWSGQQGHANYGYTFGSGTRLTVV.

CDR3 in amino acids: CAWSVPQESGGYTF. The CDR3 bases are TGTGCCTGGAGTGTCCCCCAGGAATCCGGAGGCTACACCTTC. The gene calls are TRBV30 and TRBJ1-2; D is undetermined. Trimming removed 0 bases at V and 8 bases at J, with 16 bases between. Germline-derived CDR1 and CDR2 are GTSNPN and SVGIG (reference sequence). This CDR3 contains 14 residues.

CDR3 nucleotide sequence: TGTGCCACGGCAGGGAACACTGAAGCTTTCTTT. Translation: CATAGNTEAFF. The V gene is TRBV6-1, the J gene TRBJ1-1, with D hard to call. V lost 10 bases and J 1 base, leaving 7 bases between the germline ends. The CDR3 contains 11 residues. Looked up from germline, CDR1 is MNHNS and CDR2 is SASEGT.

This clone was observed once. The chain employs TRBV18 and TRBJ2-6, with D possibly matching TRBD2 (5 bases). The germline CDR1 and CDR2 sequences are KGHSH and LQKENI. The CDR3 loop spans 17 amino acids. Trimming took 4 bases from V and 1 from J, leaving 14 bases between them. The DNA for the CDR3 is TGTGCCAGCTCACGAATTTCACGGGGTTCTGGGGCCAACGTCCTGACTTTC. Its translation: CASSRISRGSGANVLTF.

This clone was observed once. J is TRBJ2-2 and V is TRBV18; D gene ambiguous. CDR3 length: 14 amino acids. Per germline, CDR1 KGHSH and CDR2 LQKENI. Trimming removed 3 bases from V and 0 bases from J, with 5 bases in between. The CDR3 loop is CASSPRANTGELFF. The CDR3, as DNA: TGTGCCAGCTCACCTCGGGCGAACACCGGGGAGCTGTTTTTT.

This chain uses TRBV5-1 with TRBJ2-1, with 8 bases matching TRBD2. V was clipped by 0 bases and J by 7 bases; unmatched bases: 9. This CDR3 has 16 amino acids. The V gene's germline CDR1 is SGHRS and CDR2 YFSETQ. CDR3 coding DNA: TGCGCCAGCAGCTTGGTGGCGGGAGGAAGGGGGAATGAGCAGTTCTTC. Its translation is CASSLVAGGRGNEQFF.

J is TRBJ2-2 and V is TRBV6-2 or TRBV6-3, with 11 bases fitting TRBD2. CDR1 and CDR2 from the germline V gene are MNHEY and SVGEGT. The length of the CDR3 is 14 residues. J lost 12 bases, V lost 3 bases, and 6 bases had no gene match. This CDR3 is CASSYALAGEKLFF. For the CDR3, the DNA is TGTGCCAGCAGTTATGCACTAGCGGGAGAGAAGCTGTTTTTT.

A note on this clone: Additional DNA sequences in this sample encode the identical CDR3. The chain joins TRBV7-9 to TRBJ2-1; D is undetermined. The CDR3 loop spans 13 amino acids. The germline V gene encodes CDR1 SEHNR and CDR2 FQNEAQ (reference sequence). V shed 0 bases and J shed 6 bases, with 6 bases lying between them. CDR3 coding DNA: TGTGCCAGCAGCTTAGCTCCGGGCAATGAGCAGTTCTTC. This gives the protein CASSLAPGNEQFF. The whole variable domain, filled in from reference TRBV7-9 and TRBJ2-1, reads DTGVSQNPRHKITKRGQNVTFRCDPISEHNRLYWYRQTLGQGPEFLTYFQNEAQLEKSRLLSDRFSAERPKGSFSTLEIQRTEQGDSAMYLCASSLAPGNEQFFGPGTRLTVL.

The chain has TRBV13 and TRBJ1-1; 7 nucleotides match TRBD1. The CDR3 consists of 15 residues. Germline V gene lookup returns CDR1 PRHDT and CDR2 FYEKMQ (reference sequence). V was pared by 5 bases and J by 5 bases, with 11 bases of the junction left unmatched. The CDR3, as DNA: TGTGCCAGCAGCCCCGACACAGGGGCTCAGACTGAAGCTTTCTTT. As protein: CASSPDTGAQTEAFF.